The rows below give T cell receptor beta chains drawn from one sample of a study of beta chain features in type 1 diabetes. Clones were read by immunoSEQ multiplex PCR, and TCRdb kept only the in-frame ones, dropping some. The data contain 240,000 or so clones, about 70% of them singletons. Sequenced: naive CD4+ T cells from blood. These receptors were collected from a man younger than 40 in good health. CDR3s include the opening cysteine and the closing phenylalanine or tryptophan. The D gene is left open where the match is weak. Clone size, where shown, is once, few, many, or a class for clones that have expanded.

>-|TRBJ1-4|TRBV30|-
CAWSDPGTPVATNEKLFF
TGTGCCTGGAGTGATCCCGGGACGCCCGTTGCAACTAATGAAAAACTGTTTTTT
>-|TRBJ2-5|TRBV29-1|few
CSVGRNNQETQYF
TGCAGCGTTGGCAGGAATAACCAAGAGACCCAGTACTTC
>-|TRBJ2-1|TRBV29-1|-
CSVARGDNEQFF
TGCAGCGTTGCCAGGGGCGACAATGAGCAGTTCTTC
>-|TRBJ1-1|TRBV2|-
CASSLDANTEAFF
TGTGCCAGCAGCCTGGACGCGAACACTGAAGCTTTCTTT
>-|TRBJ2-2|TRBV7-9|-
CASSYDSSNAGELFF
TGTGCCAGCAGCTATGACAGCTCGAATGCCGGGGAGCTGTTTTTT
>-|TRBJ2-2|TRBV28|once
CASSTGPGELFF
TGTGCCAGCAGTACAGGGCCCGGGGAGCTGTTTTTT
>-|TRBJ2-5|TRBV30|-
CAWIPGPQETQYF
TGTGCCTGGATACCGGGACCCCAAGAGACCCAGTACTTC
>-|TRBJ2-5|TRBV2|-
CASSAPGRETQYF
TGTGCCAGCAGTGCCCCGGGGCGAGAGACCCAGTACTTC
>-|TRBJ2-1|TRBV4-2|-
CASSQDPSVLSNEQFF
TGTGCCAGCAGCCAAGACCCTAGCGTTTTGAGTAATGAGCAGTTCTTC
>TRBD2|TRBJ2-3|TRBV30|few
CAWSGGRTSDSTDTQYF
TGTGCCTGGAGTGGCGGACGGACTAGCGATTCCACAGATACGCAGTATTTT
>TRBD2|TRBJ2-3|TRBV5-1|-
CASSSGLAGVADTQYF
TGCGCCAGCAGCTCAGGACTAGCGGGAGTTGCAGATACGCAGTATTTT
>TRBD1|TRBJ2-5|TRBV28|-
CASSTGGPPETQYF
TGTGCCAGCAGTACAGGGGGGCCACCAGAGACCCAGTACTTC
>-|TRBJ1-5|TRBV30|-
CAWRRAEGQPQHF
TGTGCCTGGAGACGGGCAGAGGGCCAGCCCCAGCATTTT
>-|TRBJ2-3|TRBV30|-
CAWRVRDTQYF
TGTGCCTGGAGGGTACGCGATACGCAGTATTTT
>-|TRBJ1-2|TRBV30|-
CAGGSGYTF
TGTGCCGGGGGGTCGGGCTACACCTTC
>TRBD1|TRBJ2-3|TRBV11-2|-
CASSLTGGTDTQYF
TGTGCCAGCAGCTTAACAGGGGGCACAGATACGCAGTATTTT
>-|TRBJ1-2|TRBV30|-
CAWRTGPGYTF
TGTGCCTGGAGGACCGGCCCTGGCTACACCTTC